The 6 T cell receptor beta chains listed next were all sequenced from one sample in a study of T cells in localized non-small cell lung cancer (dated by TCRdb to between 2020 and 2021). Libraries were constructed by the immunoSEQ multiplex PCR assay. This is the immuneACCESS table as TCRdb keeps it, with only in-frame sequences that have V and J called. A part of the clones is gone; compared with another copy, unresolved V genes explain less than half, and the rest is unexplained. Here the sample has 1,300 to 1,500 clones; 15% to 20% occur a single time. Clones ranked in the top ten supply roughly a tenth of the sample. Here the sequenced sample was lung tumor tissue, taken before any cancer treatment. The receptor set was obtained from a male donor older than 55 with stage I lung adenocarcinoma.

This sequence joins TRBV19 and TRBJ1-2; D may be TRBD1 (5 bases). This CDR3 comprises 14 residues. CDR1 and CDR2 (germline): LNHDA, SQIVND (reference sequence). The V end lost 8 bases, the J end lost 5 bases, and 18 bases lay between the germline ends. CDR3 bases: TGTGCCAGTTCCGCGGGGCAGGGCCTTTATGGCTACACCTTC. This translates into CASSAGQGLYGYTF.

This clone is large (0.1 to 1%) within its sample. The V and J genes are TRBV28 and TRBJ1-5, with D maybe TRBD1 (5 bases). This CDR3 has 17 amino acids. Looked up from germline, CDR1 is MDHEN and CDR2 is SYDVKM. Deletions cut 8 bases from V and 0 bases from J, with 20 bases between. In DNA form, the CDR3 reads TGTGCCAGCCTTAGGGGCTCGCATGCATATAGCAATCAGCCCCAGCATTTT. It translates to CASLRGSHAYSNQPQHF.

V is TRBV11-3 and J is TRBJ1-1; the D is unclear. Germline-derived CDR1 and CDR2 are SGHNT and YENEEA. The CDR3 extends over 15 amino acids. With 3 bases removed from V and 4 bases from J, the gap between germline ends came to 15 bases. CDR3 in amino acids: CASSFSQVLGTEAFF. CDR3 nucleotide sequence: TGTGCCAGCAGCTTCAGCCAGGTGTTGGGCACTGAAGCTTTCTTT.

The chain has TRBV30 and TRBJ2-1, with D tentatively TRBD2 (9 bases). Germline V gives CDR1 GTSNPN, CDR2 SVGIG (reference sequence). V was trimmed by 3 bases and J by 4 bases, leaving 31 bases between them. The CDR3 totals 20 residues. CDR3 coding DNA: TGTGCCTGGAGCCCACTCAGGACAGGGCATTCTAGCGGGATTTACAATGAGCAGTTCTTC. Translation: CAWSPLRTGHSSGIYNEQFF.

The CDR3 sequence is CASSIGTSGTYPTDEQFF. The CDR3 nucleotides are TGCGCCAGCAGCATCGGGACTAGCGGGACCTACCCAACAGATGAGCAGTTCTTC. This sequence joins TRBV5-1 and TRBJ2-1; 13 nucleotides match TRBD2. V lost 4 bases to trimming and J lost 8 bases; unmatched junction nucleotides: 15. CDR3 size: 18 residues. CDR1 SGHRS and CDR2 YFSETQ come from the germline V gene.

The V and J genes are TRBV28 and TRBJ2-1; the D is unclear. V lost 5 bases to trimming and J lost 7 bases, with 18 bases between them. CDR3 length: 15 residues. Per the germline V gene, CDR1 is MDHEN and CDR2 is SYDVKM. The CDR3 DNA sequence: TGTGCCAGCAGTACGACCGGGCCCATTACTAATGAGCAGTTCTTC. Encoded protein: CASSTTGPITNEQFF.